Each of the 15 T cell receptor beta chains below was sequenced from the same sample in a study of identical twins. Using its own MiXCR run on the 5' RACE reads, TCRdb lists one record per CDR3 protein. The profile shows 690,000 or so distinct CDR3 sequences, 8% to 9% of them singletons. This same sample was also taken into another study, of yellow fever vaccine responses in identical twins.

The material sequenced was PBMCs. The receptors shown here come from a woman younger than 30 in good health.

The chain carries TRBV28 and TRBJ2-1; 12 nucleotides agree with TRBD2. V lost 3 bases to trimming and J lost 9 bases; unmatched junction nucleotides: 9. The CDR3 spans 16 residues. Germline V gene data show CDR1 as MDHEN and CDR2 as SYDVKM. CDR3 protein: CASSFRFPSGRGEQFF. The DNA for the CDR3 is TGTGCCAGCAGTTTTCGGTTTCCTAGCGGGAGGGGTGAGCAGTTCTTC.

This clonotype showed up many times. The chain has TRBV6-2 or TRBV6-3 and TRBJ2-7; D gene unclear. V was pared by 7 bases and J by 4 bases, with 8 bases between. This CDR3 comprises 11 residues. Germline-derived CDR1 and CDR2 are MNHEY and SVGEGT. CDR3 DNA sequence: TGTGCCAGCACCCGCGCATACGAGCAGTACTTC. Translating it yields CASTRAYEQYF.

V and J are TRBV7-6 and TRBJ2-3, with D tentatively TRBD1 (5 bases). The J call is doubtful: the DNA matches TRBJ1-5 better. This CDR3 spans 21 amino acids. Germline V gives CDR1 SGHVS, CDR2 FNYEAQ. The CDR3 loop is CASSLASLGTSGSFSTDTQHF. CDR3 nucleotides: TGTGCCAGCAGCTTAGCCAGTTTGGGGACTAGCGGGAGCTTTAGCACAGATACGCAGCATTTT.

This clonotype was recorded a few times. The V gene is TRBV11-2, the J gene TRBJ2-1; possibly TRBD2 for D (5 bases). Trimming left V 2 bases short and J 5 bases short, with 16 bases between. This CDR3 is 16 amino acids long. The germline V gene has CDR1 SGHAT and CDR2 FQNNGV. The chain's CDR3 is CASSLNRDPLHNEQFF. The DNA for the CDR3 is TGTGCCAGCAGCTTAAACCGGGATCCCCTTCACAATGAGCAGTTCTTC.

V is TRBV2 and J is TRBJ2-3, with TRBD2 matching 10 bases. The V gene's germline CDR1 is SNHLY and CDR2 FYNNEI. The V and J ends lost 8 bases and 1 base, in that order; junction bases with no gene match: 3. The CDR3 contains 14 residues. The DNA for the CDR3 is TGTGCCAGCGCAGGACTAGCGGGCACAGATACGCAGTATTTT. Translation gives CASAGLAGTDTQYF.

The V call is TRBV29-1, the J call TRBJ1-4; D unclear. V gave up 7 bases and J gave up 7 bases, with 13 bases separating them. Germline lookup yields CDR1 SQVTM and CDR2 ANQGSEA. The CDR3 runs 12 residues. The CDR3 nucleotides are TGCAGCGCTCGACTTTTTGGTGAAAAACTGTTTTTT. Encoded protein: CSARLFGEKLFF.

The chain combines TRBV9 with TRBJ2-3; a weak D match, TRBD2 (6 bases). Germline CDR1 SGDLS, CDR2 YYNGEE. This CDR3 comprises 14 residues. With 4 bases removed from V and 1 base from J, the gap between germline ends came to 10 bases. CDR3 in DNA: TGTGCCAGCAGCCCGGCTAGCGGCACAGATACGCAGTATTTT. It specifies CASSPASGTDTQYF.

The chain combines TRBV20-1 with TRBJ1-3; D call uncertain. Trimming pared 5 bases from V and 0 bases from J, leaving 14 bases between. From germline, CDR1 is DFQATT and CDR2 SNEGSKA (reference sequence). This CDR3 is 15 amino acids long. The CDR3 coding sequence is TGCAGTGCTGACCGTACTGAGGGCTCTGGAAACACCATATATTTT. This gives the protein CSADRTEGSGNTIYF.

This clonotype was found a few times. V and J are TRBV15 and TRBJ2-7; D unclear. The CDR3 length is 13 residues. Deletions cut 5 bases from V and 2 bases from J, with 10 bases between. Germline CDR1 reads LNHNV; CDR2 reads YYDKDF (reference sequence). The CDR3 loop reads CATSASVAYEQYF. In DNA, the CDR3 is TGTGCCACCAGCGCCTCGGTAGCCTACGAGCAGTACTTC.

This clonotype was found a few times. As DNA, the CDR3 is TGCGCCAGCACCACGACAGGCCACAGCACAGATACGCAGTATTTT. Translating gives CASTTTGHSTDTQYF. The genes are TRBV5-1 and TRBJ2-3; TRBD1 might be the D (6 bases). Germline V lookup: CDR1 SGHRS, CDR2 YFSETQ. This CDR3 is built from 15 residues. V lost 6 bases, J lost 0 bases, and 14 bases lay in between.

The chain couples TRBV29-1 to TRBJ2-5; 7 bases agree with TRBD1. Germline V CDR1 and CDR2: SQVTM, ANQGSEA. The V and J ends lost 7 bases and 5 bases, in that order; junction bases with no gene match: 7. The CDR3 has 12 amino acids. The CDR3 protein is CSADRDGETQYF. The CDR3 bases are TGCAGCGCCGACAGGGATGGGGAGACCCAGTACTTC.

This chain uses TRBV7-2 with TRBJ2-7, with D perhaps matching TRBD1 or TRBD2 (5 bases each). The V gene's germline CDR1 is SGHTA and CDR2 FQGNSA. This CDR3 has 15 residues. V was shortened by 3 bases and J by 0 bases, with 12 bases between the two germline ends. The CDR3 reads CASSLGVLSSYEQYF. CDR3 nucleotides: TGTGCCAGCAGCTTGGGGGTTCTTAGCTCCTACGAGCAGTACTTC.

There are a few counts of this clonotype. The CDR3 sequence: CSAPRLGPREFGTDTQYF. The CDR3 region has the DNA TGCAGTGCTCCTCGTCTAGGGCCCCGCGAATTCGGCACAGATACGCAGTATTTT. The chain recombines TRBV20-1 with TRBJ2-3; D call uncertain. Germline CDR1 and CDR2: DFQATT and SNEGSKA (reference sequence). The CDR3 contains 18 residues. The V end lost 5 bases, the J end lost 1 base, and 25 bases lay between the germline ends.

This clonotype was seen more than once but under ten times. This chain connects TRBV7-3 to TRBJ2-3; 7 nucleotides match TRBD1. The CDR3 has 13 residues. With 6 bases clipped from V and 4 bases from J, the junction kept 4 bases outside the gene matches. Germline CDR1 and CDR2: SGHTA and FQGTGA. Written as DNA, the CDR3 is TGTGCCAGCAGACCGCAGGGGGCAGATACGCAGTATTTT. It translates to CASRPQGADTQYF.

The chain joins TRBV5-5 to TRBJ2-5, with TRBD1 identical over 8 bases. Germline V gene data show CDR1 as SGHKS and CDR2 as YYEKEE (reference sequence). The CDR3 has 15 residues. The J segment lost 5 bases and the V segment lost 0 bases, leaving 6 bases of the junction unmatched. The CDR3 loop is CASSLAPGGYETQYF. For the CDR3, the DNA is TGTGCCAGCAGCTTGGCCCCAGGGGGCTACGAGACCCAGTACTTC.